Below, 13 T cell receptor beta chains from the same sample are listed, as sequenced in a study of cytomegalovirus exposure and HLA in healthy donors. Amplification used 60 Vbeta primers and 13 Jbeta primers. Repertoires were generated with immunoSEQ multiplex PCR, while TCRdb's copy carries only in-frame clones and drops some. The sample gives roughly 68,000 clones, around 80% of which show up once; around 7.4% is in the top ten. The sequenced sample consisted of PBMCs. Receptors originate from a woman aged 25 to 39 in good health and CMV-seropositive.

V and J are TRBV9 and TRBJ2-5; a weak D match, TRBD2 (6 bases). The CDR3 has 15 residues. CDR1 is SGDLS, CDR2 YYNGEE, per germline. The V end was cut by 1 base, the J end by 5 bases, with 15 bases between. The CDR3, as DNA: TGTGCCAGCAGCGTAACACGGGGGTTTCCGGAGACCCAGTACTTC. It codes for CASSVTRGFPETQYF.

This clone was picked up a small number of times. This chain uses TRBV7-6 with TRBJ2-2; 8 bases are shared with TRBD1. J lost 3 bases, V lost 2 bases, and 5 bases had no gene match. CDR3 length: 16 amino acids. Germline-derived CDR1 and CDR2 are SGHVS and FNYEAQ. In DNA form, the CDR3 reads TGTGCCAGCAGCTTAACAGGGGGTTACGACACCGGGGAGCTGTTTTTT. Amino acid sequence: CASSLTGGYDTGELFF.

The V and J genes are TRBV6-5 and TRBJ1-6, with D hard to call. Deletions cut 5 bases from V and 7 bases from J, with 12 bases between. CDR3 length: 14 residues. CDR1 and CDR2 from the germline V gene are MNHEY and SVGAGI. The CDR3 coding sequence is TGTGCCAGCAGTAGGCCAGGAAAGAATTCACCCCTCCACTTT. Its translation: CASSRPGKNSPLHF.

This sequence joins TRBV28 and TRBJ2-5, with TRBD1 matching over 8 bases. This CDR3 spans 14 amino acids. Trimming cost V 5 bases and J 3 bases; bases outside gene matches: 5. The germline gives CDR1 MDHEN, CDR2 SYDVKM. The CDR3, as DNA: TGTGCCAGCAGTCCATCGGACAGGGAAGAGACCCAGTACTTC. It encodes CASSPSDREETQYF.

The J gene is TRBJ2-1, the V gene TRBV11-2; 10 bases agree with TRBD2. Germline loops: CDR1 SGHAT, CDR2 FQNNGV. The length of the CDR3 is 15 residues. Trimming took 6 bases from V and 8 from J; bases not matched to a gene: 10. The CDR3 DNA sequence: TGTGCCAGCAGGCTGAGGGGACTAGCGTCAGATGAGCAGTTCTTC. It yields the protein CASRLRGLASDEQFF.

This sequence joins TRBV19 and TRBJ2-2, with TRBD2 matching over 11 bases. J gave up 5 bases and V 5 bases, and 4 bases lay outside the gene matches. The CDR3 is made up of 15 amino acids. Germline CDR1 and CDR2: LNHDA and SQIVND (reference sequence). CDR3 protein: CASSLVAGGTGELFF. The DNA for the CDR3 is TGTGCCAGTAGTTTGGTAGCGGGAGGGACCGGGGAGCTGTTTTTT.

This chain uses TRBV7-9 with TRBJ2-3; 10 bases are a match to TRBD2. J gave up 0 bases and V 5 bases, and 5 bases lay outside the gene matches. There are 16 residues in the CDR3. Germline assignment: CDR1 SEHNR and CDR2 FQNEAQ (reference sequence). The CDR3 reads CASSRTSGGSTDTQYF. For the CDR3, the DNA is TGTGCCAGCAGCCGGACTAGCGGAGGTAGCACAGATACGCAGTATTTT.

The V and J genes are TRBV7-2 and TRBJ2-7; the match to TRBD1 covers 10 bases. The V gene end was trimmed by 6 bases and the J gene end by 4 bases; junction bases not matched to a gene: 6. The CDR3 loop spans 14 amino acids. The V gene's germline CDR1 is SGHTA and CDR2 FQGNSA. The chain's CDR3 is CASRRGQGTYEQYF. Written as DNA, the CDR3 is TGTGCCAGCAGGAGGGGACAGGGGACGTACGAGCAGTACTTC.

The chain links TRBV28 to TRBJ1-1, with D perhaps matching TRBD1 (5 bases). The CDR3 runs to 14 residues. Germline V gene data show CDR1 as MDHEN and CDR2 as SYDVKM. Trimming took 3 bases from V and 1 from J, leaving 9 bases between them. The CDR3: CASSFLDRNTEAFF. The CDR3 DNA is TGTGCCAGCAGTTTTCTAGACAGGAACACTGAAGCTTTCTTT.

For the CDR3, the DNA is TGTGCCAGTGGGGGACTAGCGGGAGCAGGAGAGCAGTTCTTC. Translated: CASGGLAGAGEQFF. This rearrangement joins TRBV28 to TRBJ2-1; 14 positions match TRBD2. Trimming removed 9 bases from V and 10 bases from J; junction bases left unmatched: 8. The germline gives CDR1 MDHEN, CDR2 SYDVKM. CDR3 length: 14 amino acids. The full variable domain, in which reference TRBV28 and TRBJ2-1 provide the parts outside the CDR3, is DVKVTQSSRYLVKRTGEKVFLECVQDMDHENMFWYRQDPGLGLRLIYFSYDVKMKEKGDIPEGYSVSREKKERFSLILESASTNQTSMYLCASGGLAGAGEQFFGPGTRLTVL.

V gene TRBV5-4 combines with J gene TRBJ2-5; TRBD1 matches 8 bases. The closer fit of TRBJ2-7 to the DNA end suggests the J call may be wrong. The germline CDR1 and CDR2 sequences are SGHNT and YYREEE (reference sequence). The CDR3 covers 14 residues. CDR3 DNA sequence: TGTGCCAGCAGCTTCCGGACAGGGTCCTACGAGCAGTACTTC. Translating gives CASSFRTGSYEQYF.

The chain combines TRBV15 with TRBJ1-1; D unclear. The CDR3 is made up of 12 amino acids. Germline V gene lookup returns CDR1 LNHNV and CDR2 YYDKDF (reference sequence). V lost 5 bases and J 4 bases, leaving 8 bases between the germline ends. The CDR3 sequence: CATSLGSTEAFF. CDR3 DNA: TGTGCCACCAGCCTAGGGAGCACTGAAGCTTTCTTT.

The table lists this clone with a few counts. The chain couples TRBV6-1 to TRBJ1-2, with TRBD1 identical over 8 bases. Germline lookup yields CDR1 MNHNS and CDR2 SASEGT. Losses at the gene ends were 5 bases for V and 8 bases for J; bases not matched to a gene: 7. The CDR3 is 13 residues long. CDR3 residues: CASSWPGGSGYTF. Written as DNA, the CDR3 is TGTGCCAGCAGTTGGCCAGGGGGCAGCGGCTACACCTTC.